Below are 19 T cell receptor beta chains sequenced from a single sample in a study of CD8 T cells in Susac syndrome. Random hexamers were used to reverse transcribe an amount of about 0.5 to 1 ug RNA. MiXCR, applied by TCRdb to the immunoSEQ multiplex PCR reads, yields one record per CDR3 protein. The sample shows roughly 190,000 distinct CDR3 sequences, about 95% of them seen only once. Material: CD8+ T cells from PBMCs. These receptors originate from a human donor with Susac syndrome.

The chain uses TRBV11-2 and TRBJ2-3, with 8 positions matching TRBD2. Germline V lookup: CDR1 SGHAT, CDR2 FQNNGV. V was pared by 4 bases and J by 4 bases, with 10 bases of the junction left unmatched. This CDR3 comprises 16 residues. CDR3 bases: TGTGCCAGCAGCTCGCCGACTAGCGAGGTCCCAGATACGCAGTATTTT. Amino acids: CASSSPTSEVPDTQYF. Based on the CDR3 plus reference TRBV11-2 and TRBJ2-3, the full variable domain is EAGVAQSPRYKIIEKRQSVAFWCNPISGHATLYWYQQILGQGPKLLIQFQNNGVVDDSQLPKDRFSAERLKGVDSTLKIQPAKLEDSAVYLCASSSPTSEVPDTQYFGPGTRLTVL.

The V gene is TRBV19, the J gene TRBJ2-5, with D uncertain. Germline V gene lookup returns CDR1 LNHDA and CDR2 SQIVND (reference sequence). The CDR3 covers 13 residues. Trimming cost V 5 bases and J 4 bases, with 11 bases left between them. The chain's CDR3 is CASSPRHGETQYF. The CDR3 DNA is TGTGCCAGTAGTCCGAGACACGGAGAGACCCAGTACTTC.

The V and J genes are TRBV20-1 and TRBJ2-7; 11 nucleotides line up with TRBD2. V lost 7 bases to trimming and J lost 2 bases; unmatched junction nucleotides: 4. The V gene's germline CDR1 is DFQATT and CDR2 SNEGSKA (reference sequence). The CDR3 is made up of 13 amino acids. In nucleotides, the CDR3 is TGCAGTGACCCGACTAGCGGGACCTACGAGCAGTACTTC. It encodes CSDPTSGTYEQYF.

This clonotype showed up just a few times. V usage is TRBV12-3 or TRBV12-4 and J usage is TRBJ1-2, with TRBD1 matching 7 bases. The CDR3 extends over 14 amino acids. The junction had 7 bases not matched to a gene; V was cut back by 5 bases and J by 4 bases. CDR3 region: CASSPRQGSYGYTF. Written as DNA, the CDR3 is TGTGCCAGCAGTCCCCGACAGGGTAGCTATGGCTACACCTTC.

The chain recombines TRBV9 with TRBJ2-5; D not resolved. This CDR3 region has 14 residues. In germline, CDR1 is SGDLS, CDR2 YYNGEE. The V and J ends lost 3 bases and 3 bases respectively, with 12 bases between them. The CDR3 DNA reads TGTGCCAGCAGCGCGGACGGACGAGAAGAGACCCAGTACTTC. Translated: CASSADGREETQYF.

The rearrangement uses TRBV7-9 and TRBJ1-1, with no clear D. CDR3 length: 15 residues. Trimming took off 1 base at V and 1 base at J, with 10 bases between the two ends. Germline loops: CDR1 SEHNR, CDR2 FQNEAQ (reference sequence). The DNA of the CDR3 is TGTGCCAGCAGCTTAGATAGTCGGCAGAACACTGAAGCTTTCTTT. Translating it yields CASSLDSRQNTEAFF.

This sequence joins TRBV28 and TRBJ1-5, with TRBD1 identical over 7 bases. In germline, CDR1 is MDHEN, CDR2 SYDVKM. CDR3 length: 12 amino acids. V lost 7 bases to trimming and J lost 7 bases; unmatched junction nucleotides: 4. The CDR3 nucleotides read TGTGCCAGCACCAGGGGGGGACAGCCCCAGCATTTT. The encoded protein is CASTRGGQPQHF. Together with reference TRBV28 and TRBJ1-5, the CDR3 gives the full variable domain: DVKVTQSSRYLVKRTGEKVFLECVQDMDHENMFWYRQDPGLGLRLIYFSYDVKMKEKGDIPEGYSVSREKKERFSLILESASTNQTSMYLCASTRGGQPQHFGDGTRLSIL.

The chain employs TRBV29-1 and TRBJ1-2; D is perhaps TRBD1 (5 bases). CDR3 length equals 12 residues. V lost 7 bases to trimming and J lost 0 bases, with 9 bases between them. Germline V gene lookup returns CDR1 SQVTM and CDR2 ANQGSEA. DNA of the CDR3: TGCAGCGCGACAGAGACTAACTATGGCTACACCTTC. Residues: CSATETNYGYTF.

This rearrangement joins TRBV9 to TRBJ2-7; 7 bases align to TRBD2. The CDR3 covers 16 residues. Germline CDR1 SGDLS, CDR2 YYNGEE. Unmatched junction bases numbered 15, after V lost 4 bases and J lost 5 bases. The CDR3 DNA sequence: TGTGCCAGCAGCCAGGAACTAGCGCCGGGGCTTAACGAGCAGTACTTC. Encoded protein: CASSQELAPGLNEQYF.

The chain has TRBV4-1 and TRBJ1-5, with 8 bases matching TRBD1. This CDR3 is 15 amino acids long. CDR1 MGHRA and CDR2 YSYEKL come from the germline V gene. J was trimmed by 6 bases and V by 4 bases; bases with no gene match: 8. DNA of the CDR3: TGCGCCAGCAGCCTCGCCCAGGGGGCAGGTCAGCCCCAGCATTTT. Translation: CASSLAQGAGQPQHF.

The CDR3 protein is CASSLGGGQGYGYTF. In DNA form, the CDR3 reads TGTGCCAGCAGCTTAGGAGGGGGCCAAGGCTATGGCTACACCTTC. The chain has TRBV13 and TRBJ1-2, with 7 bases identical to TRBD1. CDR3 length equals 15 residues. The germline V gene has CDR1 PRHDT and CDR2 FYEKMQ (reference sequence). V gave up 0 bases and J gave up 4 bases; unmatched junction bases: 5.

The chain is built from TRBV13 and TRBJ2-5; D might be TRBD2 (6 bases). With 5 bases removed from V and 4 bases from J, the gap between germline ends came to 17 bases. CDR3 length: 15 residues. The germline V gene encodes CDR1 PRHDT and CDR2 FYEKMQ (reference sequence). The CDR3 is CASSLETGSGETQYF. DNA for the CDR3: TGTGCCAGCAGCCTCGAAACCGGGAGTGGAGAGACCCAGTACTTC.

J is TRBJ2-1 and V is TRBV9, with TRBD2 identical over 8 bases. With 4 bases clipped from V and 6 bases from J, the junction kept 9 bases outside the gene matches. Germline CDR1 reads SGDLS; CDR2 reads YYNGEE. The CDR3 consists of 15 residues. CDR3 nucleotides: TGTGCCAGCAGCCTCAAACGCGGGGGGTCCAATGAGCAGTTCTTC. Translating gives CASSLKRGGSNEQFF.

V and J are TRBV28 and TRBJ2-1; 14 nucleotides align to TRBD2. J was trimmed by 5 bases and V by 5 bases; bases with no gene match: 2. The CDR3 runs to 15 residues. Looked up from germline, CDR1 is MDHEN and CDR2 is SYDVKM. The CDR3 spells CASSPGLAGDNEQFF. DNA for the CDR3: TGTGCCAGCAGTCCGGGACTAGCGGGAGACAATGAGCAGTTCTTC.

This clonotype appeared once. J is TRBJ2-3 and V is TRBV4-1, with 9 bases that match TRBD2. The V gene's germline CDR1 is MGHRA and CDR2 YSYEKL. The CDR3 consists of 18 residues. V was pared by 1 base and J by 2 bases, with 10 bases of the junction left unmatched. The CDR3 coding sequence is TGCGCCAGCAGCCAAGGGAGTGGTGGCGGGGGGGTCACAGATACGCAGTATTTT. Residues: CASSQGSGGGGVTDTQYF.

CDR3 nucleotides: TGTGCCTGGAGTGTACTCCTGGGACAGGAGGAAGCTTTCTTT. Translation: CAWSVLLGQEEAFF. This chain connects TRBV30 to TRBJ1-1; 8 nucleotides match TRBD1. The germline V gene encodes CDR1 GTSNPN and CDR2 SVGIG (reference sequence). This CDR3 has 14 residues. V dropped 0 bases and J dropped 8; count of bases not matched to a gene: 8.

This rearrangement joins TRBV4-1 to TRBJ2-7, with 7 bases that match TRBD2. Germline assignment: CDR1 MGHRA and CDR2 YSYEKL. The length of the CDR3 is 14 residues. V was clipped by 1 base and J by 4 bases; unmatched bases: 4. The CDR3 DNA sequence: TGCGCCAGCAGCCAAGCGGCCGGGGGGTACGAGCAGTACTTC. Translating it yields CASSQAAGGYEQYF.

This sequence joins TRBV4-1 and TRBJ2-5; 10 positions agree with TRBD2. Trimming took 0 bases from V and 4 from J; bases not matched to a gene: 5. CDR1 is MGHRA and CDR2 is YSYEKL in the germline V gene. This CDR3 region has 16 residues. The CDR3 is CASSQDWLAGAETQYF. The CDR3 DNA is TGCGCCAGCAGCCAAGACTGGCTAGCGGGAGCAGAGACCCAGTACTTC.

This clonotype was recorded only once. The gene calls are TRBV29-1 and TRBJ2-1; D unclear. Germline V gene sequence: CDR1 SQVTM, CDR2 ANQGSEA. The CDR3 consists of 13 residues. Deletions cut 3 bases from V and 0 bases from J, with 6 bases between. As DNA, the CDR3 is TGCAGCGTTGATGCGGACTCCTACAATGAGCAGTTCTTC. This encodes CSVDADSYNEQFF.